These T cell receptor beta chains were read from a single sample in a study of blood T cell repertoires in COVID-19. The data were produced by immunoSEQ multiplex PCR, yet TCRdb's version contains in-frame clones alone and is incomplete. The sample gives roughly 140,000 clones, roughly 90% of which show up once; around 1.3% is in the top ten. Sequenced input: PBMCs or T cells enriched from blood (not recorded which). The origin of the receptors is a woman aged 30 to 39 with acute COVID-19. CDR3s include the opening cysteine and the closing phenylalanine or tryptophan. The D gene is left open where the match is weak. A row's size may be missing; if present it is once, few, many or a size class.

NA	TRBD1	TRBV19	TRBJ2-7	CASRSGTGTDEQYF	TGTGCCAGTAGATCCGGGACAGGGACCGACGAGCAGTACTTC
NA	NA	TRBV7-2	TRBJ2-5	CASSLMAGIVQETQYF	TGTGCCAGCAGCTTAATGGCAGGTATCGTCCAAGAGACCCAGTACTTC
NA	TRBD2	TRBV19	TRBJ2-7	CASSIRAGGAYEQYF	TGTGCCAGTAGTATACGAGCGGGAGGGGCCTACGAGCAGTACTTC
NA	NA	TRBV4-2	TRBJ1-5	CASSQGEGNQPQHF	TGTGCCAGCAGCCAAGGGGAGGGCAATCAGCCCCAGCATTTT
NA	NA	TRBV6-1	TRBJ2-5	CASSDVGGGETQYF	TGTGCCAGCAGTGATGTGGGAGGAGGAGAGACCCAGTACTTC
NA	NA	TRBV7-2	TRBJ2-3	CASSSLAVGTDTQYF	TGTGCCAGCAGCTCACTAGCAGTCGGCACAGATACGCAGTATTTT
NA	TRBD2	TRBV5-1	TRBJ2-3	CASSLRLLAGDTDTQYF	TGCGCCAGCAGCTTGAGGTTGCTAGCGGGAGACACAGATACGCAGTATTTT
NA	TRBD1	TRBV3-1/TRBV3-2	TRBJ1-1	CASSQDPTGWKAFF	TGTGCCAGCAGCCAAGATCCGACAGGGTGGAAAGCTTTCTTT
once	NA	TRBV6-5	TRBJ2-7	CASSPNGAFYEQYF	TGTGCCAGCAGTCCGAATGGGGCGTTCTACGAGCAGTACTTC
NA	NA	TRBV7-9	TRBJ1-4	CASSSISEKLFF	TGTGCCAGCAGCTCTATATCTGAAAAACTGTTTTTT
few	NA	TRBV4-3	TRBJ1-1	CASSQGRGFTEAFF	TGCGCCAGCAGTCAAGGGAGAGGGTTCACTGAAGCTTTCTTT
NA	NA	TRBV28	TRBJ1-2	CAINEGNYGYTF	TGTGCCATCAACGAGGGAAACTATGGCTACACCTTC
NA	NA	TRBV4-3	TRBJ1-2	CASSRLTGNYGYTF	TGCGCCAGCAGCCGCTTAACAGGGAACTATGGCTACACCTTC
NA	NA	TRBV11-1	TRBJ1-2	CASSAGFGYTF	TGTGCCAGCAGCGCAGGTTTCGGCTACACCTTC
once	NA	TRBV11-1	TRBJ2-1	CASSSGLYNEQFF	TGTGCCAGCAGCTCGGGACTCTACAATGAGCAGTTCTTC
NA	NA	TRBV5-1	TRBJ2-7	CASSLGGSSYEQYF	TGCGCCAGCAGCTTGGGCGGCAGCTCCTACGAGCAGTACTTC
NA	TRBD1	TRBV6-5	TRBJ2-3	CASSYSRTGNTQYF	TGTGCCAGCAGTTACTCAAGGACAGGGAATACGCAGTATTTT
NA	NA	TRBV19	TRBJ2-1	CASSMRQGRSLGPYNEQFF	TGTGCCAGTAGTATGAGGCAGGGCAGGTCTCTCGGTCCATACAATGAGCAGTTCTTC
NA	TRBD1	TRBV19	TRBJ1-1	CASSTGTGGAYTEAFF	TGTGCCAGTAGTACCGGGACAGGGGGGGCTTACACTGAAGCTTTCTTT
NA	NA	TRBV5-1	TRBJ1-4	CASAAGGTNEKLFF	TGCGCCAGCGCGGCGGGGGGGACTAATGAAAAACTGTTTTTT
NA	TRBD2	TRBV6-2/TRBV6-3	TRBJ2-1	CASSYFPSGVGNEQFF	TGTGCCAGCAGTTACTTCCCTAGCGGAGTAGGTAATGAGCAGTTCTTC
NA	TRBD2	TRBV4-1	TRBJ2-2	CASSQLAGAVGELFF	TGCGCCAGCAGCCAGCTAGCGGGAGCGGTCGGGGAGCTGTTTTTT
NA	TRBD2	TRBV6-5	TRBJ2-7	CASSYSSSGRAYEQYF	TGTGCCAGCAGTTACTCAAGTAGCGGGAGGGCCTACGAGCAGTACTTC
once	TRBD1	TRBV6-2/TRBV6-3	TRBJ1-2	CASSYAPDRATNGYTF	TGTGCCAGCAGTTACGCGCCGGACAGGGCTACTAATGGCTACACCTTC
once	NA	TRBV7-3	TRBJ2-1	CASSRVGEPEQFF	TGTGCCAGCAGTCGTGTGGGCGAGCCTGAGCAGTTCTTC
NA	TRBD1	TRBV3-1/TRBV3-2	TRBJ2-1	CASSHSGGGYNEQFF	TGTGCCAGCAGCCACTCAGGGGGCGGCTACAATGAGCAGTTCTTC
NA	NA	TRBV7-2	TRBJ2-3	CASSLQVGRADTQYF	TGTGCCAGCAGCTTACAGGTGGGCCGCGCAGATACGCAGTATTTT
once	NA	TRBV5-4	TRBJ2-7	CASSPGLAAYEQYF	TGTGCCAGCAGCCCCGGGTTAGCAGCATACGAGCAGTACTTC
NA	NA	TRBV7-2	TRBJ1-5	CASSFSSGPQHF	TGTGCCAGCAGCTTCTCGAGTGGGCCCCAGCATTTT
NA	TRBD2	TRBV7-9	TRBJ2-3	CASSLKRELDTQYF	TGTGCCAGCAGCTTGAAGCGGGAACTAGATACGCAGTATTTT
NA	TRBD2	TRBV13	TRBJ2-1	CASSPWTSGGYNEQFF	TGTGCCAGCAGCCCGTGGACTAGCGGGGGTTACAATGAGCAGTTCTTC
NA	TRBD1	TRBV27	TRBJ1-4	CASSAGQGGYEKLFF	TGTGCCAGCAGTGCGGGACAGGGAGGGTATGAAAAACTGTTTTTT
NA	NA	TRBV4-3	TRBJ1-1	CASSPRGGLFAEAFF	TGCGCCAGCAGCCCCCGGGGGGGACTTTTTGCTGAAGCTTTCTTT